This TCR beta chain appears in the sequencing data of a study of blood T cells in healthy people across ages (dated by TCRdb to between 2015 and 2017). Regarding the study in general: Template switching captured roughly one uniquely barcoded TCR beta cDNA molecule per two T cells in model experiments. Using deep sequencing normalized with unique cDNA molecular identifiers, the study measured how TCR beta repertoire diversity changes with age. The donors were divided into four age groups: young (average around 16 years), middle-aged (about 41), aged (approximately 64) and long-lived (82). To avoid experimental bias, donors of different ages were spread randomly across the sequencing lanes. For two donors (one aged 18 to 30 and one aged 80 or older), the study analyzed two additional independent replicas of 1 million unique cDNA reads from the same blood draw. Beyond this particular receptor, the publication reports: Observed TCR beta diversity per million T cells fell roughly linearly with age, and a significant reduction was already apparent by age around 40. Donor CMV infection status was unknown, potentially confounding age-related changes in expanded clonotypes. Total diversity estimates from one million sequenced T cells were considered lower bounds and underestimates. There was a strong correlation between observed TCR beta diversity and the percentage of naive T cells measured by flow cytometry. Conclusive comparison of naive and antigen-experienced compartments was prevented by the profiling of bulk unsorted PBMCs. Compared with the aged group, the long-lived group had more naive CD4+ T cells, fewer expanded clones and increased TCR diversity, a pattern suggesting age selection.

The library came from 5' RACE. TCRdb records Illumina HiSeq 2500 as the sequencer. The second PCR ran for about 7 to 11 cycles and used a J-beta primer mix along with a sample-barcoded 5' primer. A unique molecular identifier was introduced onto each TCR beta cDNA molecule by a template-switch 5' adaptor carrying 12 random nucleotides. Each sample yielded at least 2.5 million CDR3-containing paired-end reads. First-strand cDNA synthesis was performed from all RNA using the Mint cDNA synthesis kit, with priming by a TRBC-specific oligonucleotide. Following uracil-DNA glycosylase treatment, a first 18-cycle PCR with universal primers M1SS and BC2_uni_R was performed on all cDNA. In the authors' own workflow: Each sample was normalized by randomly selecting 1 million high-quality reads, each carrying a distinct molecular identifier. Instead of being binned into consensus sequences, reads that shared molecular identifiers were thrown out. MiTCR, with a Q25 quality threshold and the strictest error-elimination algorithm, was used for CDR3 identification, clonotype clustering and error correction. A nonparametric unseen species model using Euler transformation provided a lower-bound estimate of total TCR beta diversity. TCRdb redid the processing of the public reads, applying fastp at Q25 and MiXCR, and retained in-frame beta chains. All rows with the same CDR3 protein become a single entry with the most common DNA and genes. These V and J calls are TCRdb output, not the study's own analysis. The sample table shows fewer than 750,000 distinct CDR3 sequences, and 40% to 55% are seen once. The ten most abundant clones make up approximately 25% of the sample.

For this clonotype: No antigen is known for it. One base away there is no much larger clone; base qualities are not given.

CDR1 and CDR2 are drawn from the germline V gene: SGDLS, YYNGEE. Inclusive of the bounding cysteine and phenylalanine, the CDR3 is 22 residues long. Only the CDR3 part of the read is kept: 66 bases, read in frame from the first base. The V end gives up 0 bases and the J end 2 bases, leaving 23 bases in the junction not matched to a gene. The donors were about 40 Caucasian individuals from Russia, aged roughly 6 to 90 years, who were systemically healthy. Each donor gave 9 to 10 milliliters of peripheral blood, collected into EDTA-treated Vacutainer tubes. Ficoll-Paque density-gradient centrifugation was used to isolate PBMCs, with at least 6 million obtained per sample. Trizol reagent was used to extract total RNA from PBMCs, with at least 5 micrograms per sample. The percentages of naive CD45RAhigh/CD27high T cells were determined by flow cytometry on a PBMC aliquot from every donor.

This clonotype originated in a man older than 75 in good health. What was sequenced was blood. Rearrangement joined TRBV9 to TRBJ1-5, with 7 bases in between that match TRBD1. The DNA sequence reads TGTGCCAGCAGCGTAGTCTATCCCTTTCGACAGGGAACGGCCCGAGGCAATCAGCCCCAGCATTTT. This codes for CASSVVYPFRQGTARGNQPQHF. The full variable domain, completed from the reference TRBV9 and TRBJ1-5 proteins outside the CDR3, reads DSGVTQTPKHLITATGQRVTLRCSPRSGDLSVYWYQQSLDQGLQFLIQYYNGEERAKGNILERFSAQQFPDLHSELNLSSLELGDSALYFCASSVVYPFRQGTARGNQPQHFGDGTRLSIL.